This T cell receptor (beta chain) originates from a study of cytomegalovirus exposure and HLA in healthy donors. Study-level results: With high specificity and sensitivity, the classifier reportedly diagnosed cytomegalovirus status. In the roughly 120 validation repertoires, approximately 94% of cluster scores exceeded 0, per a later analysis. The authors listed approximately 150 TCR beta chains as cytomegalovirus-associated.

As concerns this clone: As yet, its antigen is unknown.

Some clones are missing from TCRdb's copy, which holds only in-frame ones; the method was immunoSEQ multiplex PCR. The data show around 180,000 clones, with 84% seen just once and roughly 6.5% held by the top ten. This CDR3 is built from 14 residues. Germline CDR1 SNHLY, CDR2 FYNNEI. The V and J ends lost 3 bases and 6 bases, in that order; junction bases with no gene match: 5. The donors were in the approximately 130-subject validation cohort; that cohort was separate from the approximately 730-subject first cohort. Sequencing was carried out using PBMCs. The source is a young man in good health and CMV-seropositive. The V and J genes are TRBV2 and TRBJ1-5; TRBD1 agrees at 7 bases. As DNA, the CDR3 is TGTGCCAGCAGTGAGGCAGGGGGTCTTCAGCCCCAGCATTTT. As protein: CASSEAGGLQPQHF. The entire variable domain, with the rest obtained from reference TRBV2 and TRBJ1-5, is as follows: EPEVTQTPSHQVTQMGQEVILRCVPISNHLYFYWYRQILGQKVEFLVSFYNNEISEKSEIFDDQFSVERPDGSNFTLKIRSTKLEDSAMYFCASSEAGGLQPQHFGDGTRLSIL.